This TCR beta chain was identified in a study of immune heterogeneity within non-small cell lung tumors. The V end lost 2 bases, the J end lost 7 bases, and 15 bases lay between the germline ends. Germline CDR1 and CDR2: DFQATT and SNEGSKA (reference sequence). This CDR3 has 15 amino acids. Bulk tumor genomic DNA, 600 ng per sample, was used as template. Each primary tumor yielded several biopsies, collected far apart from one another at surgery. The study cohort was described as untreated, and its members had newly diagnosed non-small cell lung cancer. They went on to have curative surgery. The TCR beta CDR3 region underwent multiplex PCR amplification with 32 V and 13 J primers. TCRdb ran MiXCR on the multiplex PCR reads and lists one entry per CDR3 protein. The sample has some 3,900 distinct CDR3 sequences, 25% to 30% seen once; the top ten hold about 12%. The sample holds a few counts of this clonotype. What it binds is not known.

General study points: Identical dominant CDR3 beta clonotypes were found recurring across a patient's tumor sites, along with site-unique high-frequency clones. With an R of 0.3 to 0.35, local T-cell clonality correlated moderately but significantly with local tumor mutational burden.

The sample consisted of lung tumor tissue. This receptor was taken from a man aged 60-69 years with non-small cell lung cancer. V and J are TRBV20-1 and TRBJ1-6; the D gene is possibly TRBD1 (5 bases). The CDR3 is CSARLLDSLNSPLHF. CDR3 DNA: TGCAGTGCTAGACTCCTCGACAGCTTAAATTCACCCCTCCACTTT.